This T cell receptor (beta chain) was profiled in a study of cytomegalovirus exposure and HLA in healthy donors. General observations from the study: CMV serostatus was the only immune exposure information that was available.

Germline CDR1 and CDR2: GTSNPN and SVGIG (reference sequence). The CDR3 has 14 amino acids. A multiplex PCR was run with 60 Vbeta primers and 13 Jbeta primers. TCRdb's copy holds only in-frame clones and misses some; the assay was immunoSEQ multiplex PCR. The sample holds 80,000 or so clones, approximately 74% seen once. This clone has only a few counts. Its antigen remains unidentified. A junction end diverges from the germline sequence, so it may reflect a read error. The rearrangement links TRBV30 to TRBJ1-5; no clear D gene. The clonotype originates from a man aged 25 to 40 in good health and CMV-seropositive. Source material: PBMCs. CDR3 loop: CAWSRPGRNQPQNF. The CDR3, as DNA: TGTGCCTGGAGCCGGCCAGGCCGCAATCAGCCCCAGAATTTT.